The next 25 T cell receptor beta chains were all read from a single sample in a study of T cell changes during pregnancy in multiple sclerosis. Assay: immunoSEQ multiplex PCR; the TCRdb copy retains only in-frame clones and omits some. The repertoire holds fewer than 40,000 clones, with roughly nine tenths as singletons. The specimen comprised CD4+ T cells from peripheral blood mononuclear cells, sampled in the second trimester of pregnancy. Receptors were obtained from a female donor in good health, enrolled as a control in a pregnancy study.

This chain links TRBV7-9 with TRBJ2-4; 8 bases match TRBD1. The length of the CDR3 is 15 residues. Looked up from germline, CDR1 is SEHNR and CDR2 is FQNEAQ (reference sequence). The V segment lost 4 bases and the J segment 1 base; nucleotides outside the gene matches: 3. The CDR3 protein is CASSSRTGAKNIQYF. The CDR3 DNA follows: TGTGCCAGCAGCTCCCGGACAGGGGCCAAAAACATTCAGTACTTC.

The chain combines TRBV5-1 with TRBJ1-2; D not resolved. V was pared by 2 bases and J by 3 bases, with 14 bases between. There are 15 residues in the CDR3. The V gene's germline CDR1 is SGHRS and CDR2 YFSETQ. The CDR3 DNA reads TGCGCCAGCAGCTTCCTCAAAAGCGAGGACTATGGCTACACCTTC. Translating gives CASSFLKSEDYGYTF.

The count of this clone is one. The rearrangement links TRBV20-1 to TRBJ1-2; D gene uncertain. This CDR3 is 11 amino acids long. V gave up 6 bases and J gave up 8 bases, with 13 bases separating them. CDR1 DFQATT and CDR2 SNEGSKA come from the germline V gene (reference sequence). Here the CDR3 reads CSAGRSGGYTF. The CDR3, as DNA: TGCAGTGCCGGGAGGAGCGGGGGCTACACCTTC.

This clone is a singleton in its sample. The chain couples TRBV2 to TRBJ1-5; 8 nucleotides agree with TRBD1. The length of the CDR3 is 15 residues. Germline V gives CDR1 SNHLY, CDR2 FYNNEI. Trimming at V came to 3 bases and at J to 4 bases, leaving 5 bases not matched to a gene. CDR3 residues: CASSDGTGWNQPQHF. Here the CDR3 DNA reads TGTGCCAGCAGTGACGGGACAGGCTGGAATCAGCCCCAGCATTTT.

This chain links TRBV9 with TRBJ2-7; the D is unclear. The V gene's germline CDR1 is SGDLS and CDR2 YYNGEE. This CDR3 spans 14 amino acids. V was clipped by 0 bases and J by 2 bases, with 9 bases between them. The CDR3 loop reads CASSVGGGAYEQYF. CDR3 nucleotides: TGTGCCAGCAGCGTAGGAGGCGGAGCCTACGAGCAGTACTTC. Combining the CDR3 with reference TRBV9 and TRBJ2-7 gives the whole variable domain DSGVTQTPKHLITATGQRVTLRCSPRSGDLSVYWYQQSLDQGLQFLIQYYNGEERAKGNILERFSAQQFPDLHSELNLSSLELGDSALYFCASSVGGGAYEQYFGPGTRLTVT.

The chain combines TRBV7-8 with TRBJ2-5; 10 bases are shared with TRBD1. The germline V gene encodes CDR1 SGHVS and CDR2 FQNEAQ. V was clipped by 11 bases and J by 4 bases; unmatched bases: 4. The CDR3 loop spans 12 amino acids. CDR3 loop: CAPGDRGETQYF. CDR3 nucleotide sequence: TGTGCCCCCGGGGACAGGGGAGAGACCCAGTACTTC.

The CDR3 coding sequence is TGCGCCAGCAGCCAAGAGTATTCCTCCGGGACAGCTCAGAACTATGGCTACACCTTC. It specifies CASSQEYSSGTAQNYGYTF. The chain combines TRBV4-1 with TRBJ1-2; TRBD1 agrees at 7 bases. CDR1 MGHRA and CDR2 YSYEKL come from the germline V gene. The trim removed 0 bases at V and 2 bases at J, leaving 15 bases unmatched. The CDR3 is made up of 19 amino acids.

This rearrangement joins TRBV28 to TRBJ1-5; D is perhaps TRBD1 (5 bases). The CDR3 consists of 15 residues. Trimming pared 7 bases from V and 6 bases from J, leaving 19 bases between. Per the germline V gene, CDR1 is MDHEN and CDR2 is SYDVKM. The CDR3 region is CASTNPGGKGQPQHF. The DNA for the CDR3 is TGTGCCAGCACCAACCCTGGGGGGAAAGGTCAGCCCCAGCATTTT.

The genes are TRBV15 and TRBJ1-4; no definite D call. CDR1 and CDR2 from the germline V gene are LNHNV and YYDKDF (reference sequence). V lost 4 bases to trimming and J lost 8 bases, with 14 bases between them. This CDR3 contains 14 residues. The CDR3 spells CATSTRPLREKLFF. The CDR3, as DNA: TGTGCCACCAGCACGCGGCCATTAAGAGAAAAACTGTTTTTT.

The rearrangement uses TRBV27 and TRBJ1-1, with 8 bases that match TRBD1. The V gene's germline CDR1 is MNHEY and CDR2 SMNVEV (reference sequence). Germline trimming cut 2 bases from V and 4 bases from J; bases unmatched to any gene: 9. This CDR3 is built from 16 residues. CDR3 bases: TGTGCCAGCAGTTTACTCAGGGGGCGAAAAGGCACTGAAGCTTTCTTT. Translated: CASSLLRGRKGTEAFF.

This clone appeared a single time. The chain uses TRBV7-9 and TRBJ2-7, with 8 bases that match TRBD1. The V gene's germline CDR1 is SEHNR and CDR2 FQNEAQ (reference sequence). The CDR3 is 15 residues long. Germline trimming cut 5 bases from V and 0 bases from J; bases unmatched to any gene: 6. Here the CDR3 reads CASSTTQGGSYEQYF. In nucleotides, the CDR3 is TGTGCCAGCAGCACAACACAGGGGGGCTCCTACGAGCAGTACTTC.

The chain combines TRBV25-1 with TRBJ2-5; 8 bases align to TRBD1. From germline, CDR1 is MGHDK and CDR2 SYGVNS. CDR3 size: 14 residues. Trimming removed 2 bases from V and 4 bases from J; junction bases left unmatched: 3. DNA of the CDR3: TGTGCCAGCAGTGAACGGACAGGGCGAGAGACCCAGTACTTC. It specifies CASSERTGRETQYF.

The chain recombines TRBV10-3 with TRBJ2-7; maybe TRBD1 (6 bases). The CDR3 extends over 11 amino acids. CDR1 and CDR2 (germline): ENHRY, SYGVKD. V was trimmed by 10 bases and J by 2 bases, leaving 9 bases between them. The CDR3 bases are TGTGCCACAAGACAGGCCTACGAGCAGTACTTC. Translating it yields CATRQAYEQYF.

CDR3: CASEPGSGNTIYF. Written as DNA, the CDR3 is TGTGCCAGCGAGCCCGGCTCTGGAAACACCATATATTTT. V and J are TRBV19 and TRBJ1-3; D ambiguous. The length of the CDR3 is 13 residues. Trimming took 9 bases from V and 0 from J, leaving 9 bases between them. Looked up from germline, CDR1 is LNHDA and CDR2 is SQIVND (reference sequence).

The V gene is TRBV7-9, the J gene TRBJ1-1; 10 bases agree with TRBD1. CDR1 SEHNR and CDR2 FQNEAQ come from the germline V gene (reference sequence). This CDR3 spans 14 amino acids. Trimming cost V 5 bases and J 6 bases; bases outside gene matches: 6. The DNA of the CDR3 is TGTGCCAGCAGCCCTCCGGGACAGGGGTCTGAAGCTTTCTTT. Amino acids: CASSPPGQGSEAFF.

The chain uses TRBV6-5 and TRBJ1-2, with 7 nucleotides matching TRBD1. Per the germline V gene, CDR1 is MNHEY and CDR2 is SVGAGI. CDR3 length equals 12 residues. The V and J ends lost 4 bases and 4 bases, in that order; junction bases with no gene match: 0. The chain's CDR3 is CASSWTGYGYTF. Here the CDR3 DNA reads TGTGCCAGCAGTTGGACAGGCTATGGCTACACCTTC.

V usage is TRBV7-2 and J usage is TRBJ2-1; D not resolved. CDR3 length: 14 residues. V gave up 5 bases and J gave up 6 bases, with 14 bases separating them. Germline-derived CDR1 and CDR2 are SGHTA and FQGNSA. CDR3 amino acids: CASSRPFRSNEQFF. The CDR3 DNA reads as TGTGCCAGCAGCCGTCCTTTTCGGAGCAATGAGCAGTTCTTC.

The chain recombines TRBV5-6 with TRBJ2-4, with 9 bases fitting TRBD1. CDR1 is SGHDT and CDR2 is YYEEEE in the germline V gene. V lost 4 bases, J lost 3 bases, and 8 bases stayed unmatched. The CDR3 loop spans 16 amino acids. DNA for the CDR3: TGTGCCAGCAGCCTAACAGGGGGCCTAGGCAAAAACATTCAGTACTTC. Translated, it gives CASSLTGGLGKNIQYF.

This clone was seen only once. The V call is TRBV6-1, the J call TRBJ1-3, with D unclear. The V end was cut by 10 bases, the J end by 3 bases, with 19 bases between. Per the germline V gene, CDR1 is MNHNS and CDR2 is SASEGT. The CDR3 is made up of 15 amino acids. CDR3 nucleotides: TGTGCCACCCTGGAGGAGTTTCCCTTTGGAAACACCATATATTTT. Its protein is CATLEEFPFGNTIYF.

This chain links TRBV4-1 with TRBJ2-7; tentatively, D is TRBD1 (5 bases). This CDR3 spans 16 amino acids. The germline V gene encodes CDR1 MGHRA and CDR2 YSYEKL. Trimming stripped 0 bases from V and 0 bases from J, with 12 bases between. The CDR3 DNA sequence: TGCGCCAGCAGCCAAGATAGGGGCGGTATCTCCTACGAGCAGTACTTC. Amino acids: CASSQDRGGISYEQYF.

This chain links TRBV19 with TRBJ2-1, with 7 positions matching TRBD2. Losses at the gene ends were 10 bases for V and 3 bases for J; bases not matched to a gene: 12. The germline V gene has CDR1 LNHDA and CDR2 SQIVND (reference sequence). CDR3 size: 15 residues. The CDR3 loop reads CATRLAHNLYNEQFF. CDR3 in DNA: TGTGCCACAAGACTAGCCCACAACCTCTACAATGAGCAGTTCTTC.

V and J are TRBV14 and TRBJ1-6, with TRBD1 as a possible D gene (5 bases). The germline gives CDR1 SGHDN, CDR2 FVKESK. Deletions cut 0 bases from V and 1 base from J, with 16 bases between. The CDR3 has 19 amino acids. The CDR3 coding sequence is TGTGCCAGCAGCCAAGAAGGTCAGGGCATGTGGTCCTATAATTCACCCCTCCACTTT. It specifies CASSQEGQGMWSYNSPLHF.

The chain employs TRBV15 and TRBJ1-5; D might be TRBD1 (5 bases). The CDR3 is made up of 14 amino acids. The germline gives CDR1 LNHNV, CDR2 YYDKDF (reference sequence). V was shortened by 6 bases and J by 4 bases, with 13 bases between the two germline ends. The CDR3 sequence: CATRRGDRNQPQHF. The CDR3 region has the DNA TGTGCCACCAGACGGGGGGACCGGAATCAGCCCCAGCATTTT.

The chain is built from TRBV19 and TRBJ2-3; 11 nucleotides align to TRBD2. CDR3 length: 16 amino acids. Looked up from germline, CDR1 is LNHDA and CDR2 is SQIVND (reference sequence). Losses at the gene ends were 5 bases for V and 2 bases for J; bases not matched to a gene: 6. As DNA, the CDR3 is TGTGCCAGTAGTCTAGCGGGGGGCCTTCTCACAGATACGCAGTATTTT. This codes for CASSLAGGLLTDTQYF.

The V call is TRBV15, the J call TRBJ1-2, with 8 bases matching TRBD1. Germline CDR1 is LNHNV and CDR2 is YYDKDF (reference sequence). CDR3 size: 13 residues. The trim removed 6 bases at V and 4 bases at J, leaving 4 bases unmatched. Written as DNA, the CDR3 is TGTGCCACCAGTCTGACAGGGGCCTATGGCTACACCTTC. It translates to CATSLTGAYGYTF.